This T cell receptor (beta chain) was captured in a study of cytomegalovirus exposure and HLA in healthy donors. Germline assignment: CDR1 SEHNR and CDR2 FQNEAQ (reference sequence). V shed 5 bases and J 1 base; nucleotides not matched to a gene: 6. The CDR3 is 16 amino acids. Vbeta (60) and Jbeta (13) primers were used in the PCR. TCRdb's table, derived via immunoSEQ multiplex PCR, lists solely in-frame clones and lacks some. The data contain about 190,000 clones, around 75% of them singletons. Sequencing input: PBMCs. This receptor was identified in a woman aged 30 to 39 in good health and CMV-seropositive. The chain uses TRBV7-9 and TRBJ2-7; 12 bases are shared with TRBD2. CDR3 nucleotide sequence: TGTGCCAGCAGCGAACCTAGCGGGAGGGAGTCCTACGAGCAGTACTTC. Encoded protein: CASSEPSGRESYEQYF.